Presented here are 3 T cell receptor beta chains from one specimen sequenced in a study of T cells in Graves' hyperthyroidism and ophthalmopathy. TCR beta CDR3 region amplification was performed from RNA transcripts. First-round RT-PCR of the TCR CDR3 relied on the HTBI primer set. TCRdb re-called the multiplex PCR reads with MiXCR, one entry per CDR3 protein. In the table there are some 760,000 distinct CDR3 sequences, 14% of which are singletons. Material for sequencing was blood. All receptors come from a woman aged 18-29 years with Graves' hyperthyroidism.

This clonotype occurred a few times. The chain joins TRBV4-1 to TRBJ2-7; D is perhaps TRBD2 (6 bases). The germline CDR1 and CDR2 sequences are MGHRA and YSYEKL. Trimming removed 4 bases at V and 3 bases at J, with 13 bases between. This CDR3 has 14 residues. In DNA, the CDR3 is TGCGCCAGCAGCCGGGAGGACGGGATCTACGAGCAGTACTTC. It encodes CASSREDGIYEQYF.

In this sample, this clonotype turned up many times. The CDR3 DNA follows: TGTGCCAGCAGTTTTGGTCTAGCGGACTACGAGCAGTACTTC. It translates to CASSFGLADYEQYF. This chain joins TRBV12-3 or TRBV12-4 and TRBJ2-7; 7 bases align to TRBD2. The CDR3 spans 14 residues. J gave up 3 bases and V 3 bases, and 5 bases lay outside the gene matches.

V usage is TRBV6-1 and J usage is TRBJ1-5; 9 nucleotides align to TRBD1. Looked up from germline, CDR1 is MNHNS and CDR2 is SASEGT. The trim removed 7 bases at V and 6 bases at J, leaving 7 bases unmatched. CDR3 length equals 14 residues. The chain's CDR3 is CASNLDRGFQPQHF. CDR3 sequence (DNA): TGTGCCAGCAACCTCGACAGGGGGTTTCAGCCCCAGCATTTT.